One and the same sample provided the 26 T cell receptor beta chains below, sequenced in a study of blood T cell repertoires in COVID-19. Here immunoSEQ multiplex PCR was the method, and the copy in TCRdb shows in-frame clones only, minus some. The table includes around 140,000 clones, approximately 74% detected once. Sequencing was done on a sample of peripheral blood. These receptors came from an older woman with acute or convalescent COVID-19.

The CDR3 is CASMAGSGGFYEQYF. The DNA of the CDR3 is TGTGCCAGCATGGCGGGCTCCGGGGGTTTCTACGAGCAGTACTTC. This sequence joins TRBV6-5 and TRBJ2-7, with a possible D match to TRBD2 (6 bases). The CDR3 contains 15 residues. V was cut by 7 bases and J by 3 bases, with 19 bases left in between. CDR1 and CDR2 from the germline V gene are MNHEY and SVGAGI.

This clone was counted only a few times. This sequence joins TRBV3-1 (or the pseudogene TRBV3-2) and TRBJ1-2; TRBD1 is a possible D gene (5 bases). This CDR3 is 14 amino acids long. Between the trimmed V and J ends, which lost 4 bases and 5 bases, there was a span of 14 bases. The germline gives CDR1 LGHDT, CDR2 YNNKEL (reference sequence). CDR3 bases: TGTGCCAGCAGCCCACTGGGGGGGAGTTATGGCTACACCTTC. Translating it yields CASSPLGGSYGYTF.

This clone has a count of ten or more. Other DNA variants within this sample encode the same CDR3. The chain recombines TRBV19 with TRBJ2-7; D remains ambiguous. CDR3 length: 12 amino acids. The germline V gene has CDR1 LNHDA and CDR2 SQIVND (reference sequence). The V gene lost 5 bases and the J gene lost 0 bases, with 5 bases spanning the gap. As DNA, the CDR3 is TGTGCCAGTAGTGCGTCCTCCTACGAGCAGTACTTC. It translates to CASSASSYEQYF.

This clone was counted a few times. The chain uses TRBV21-1 and TRBJ1-1; TRBD1 is the table's D call and was not checked against the DNA. TRBV21-1 is classified as a pseudogene. The CDR3 is 15 amino acids. The CDR3 spells CASSKGPGPNTEAFF. In DNA form, the CDR3 reads TGTGCCAGCAGCAAAGGGCCAGGGCCGAACACTGAAGCTTTCTTT.

The chain is built from TRBV11-2 and TRBJ2-5; D is perhaps TRBD2 (5 bases). Germline V gives CDR1 SGHAT, CDR2 FQNNGV. The CDR3 consists of 14 residues. V was clipped by 4 bases and J by 5 bases, with 14 bases between them. The CDR3 protein is CASSSPGKGETQYF. For the CDR3, the DNA is TGTGCCAGCAGCTCTCCGGGAAAAGGGGAGACCCAGTACTTC.

This rearrangement joins TRBV10-3 to TRBJ1-1, with 9 nucleotides matching TRBD1. The CDR3 is 13 residues long. J was trimmed by 5 bases and V by 3 bases; bases with no gene match: 1. The germline V gene encodes CDR1 ENHRY and CDR2 SYGVKD. CDR3 sequence (DNA): TGTGCCATCAGTGAAGGGACAGGGACTGAAGCTTTCTTT. As protein: CAISEGTGTEAFF.

This clone was found once. V is TRBV30 and J is TRBJ1-2; perhaps TRBD1 as D (6 bases). Germline V gene data show CDR1 as GTSNPN and CDR2 as SVGIG (reference sequence). With 0 bases removed from V and 8 bases from J, the gap between germline ends came to 10 bases. CDR3 size: 12 residues. The CDR3 DNA reads TGTGCCTGGAGTGTACGTGGGGGCGGCTACACCTTC. Amino acids: CAWSVRGGGYTF.

The chain uses TRBV27 and TRBJ2-4, with TRBD1 matching 7 bases. Germline CDR1 MNHEY, CDR2 SMNVEV (reference sequence). The junction had 8 bases not matched to a gene; V was cut back by 6 bases and J by 6 bases. This CDR3 is 14 amino acids long. As DNA, the CDR3 is TGTGCCAGCAGGCCACCGGGACAGCGAAACATTCAGTACTTC. Protein sequence: CASRPPGQRNIQYF.

In the case of this clone: The same CDR3 also results from other DNA sequences found in this sample. The chain couples TRBV5-1 to TRBJ2-7; D is perhaps TRBD1 (6 bases). This CDR3 region has 13 residues. V was shortened by 0 bases and J by 4 bases, with 8 bases between the two germline ends. Germline V gene lookup returns CDR1 SGHRS and CDR2 YFSETQ. This chain's CDR3 is CASSLVQGYEQYF. The CDR3 nucleotides are TGCGCCAGCAGCTTGGTGCAGGGGTACGAGCAGTACTTC.

The V and J genes are TRBV7-9 and TRBJ2-3; 7 nucleotides line up with TRBD2. V trimming: 1 base; J trimming: 3 bases; junction bases outside the gene matches: 4. The CDR3 has 15 amino acids. The germline CDR1 and CDR2 sequences are SEHNR and FQNEAQ (reference sequence). The CDR3, as DNA: TGTGCCAGCAGCTTAGATGGCGGGGGTACAGATACGCAGTATTTT. This translates into CASSLDGGGTDTQYF.

The sample holds a few counts of this clone. V is TRBV2 and J is TRBJ2-5; 7 nucleotides align to TRBD1. V lost 6 bases and J lost 5; bases outside the gene matches: 9. The germline V gene encodes CDR1 SNHLY and CDR2 FYNNEI. There are 14 residues in the CDR3. The CDR3 DNA sequence: TGTGCCAGCAGGCTGACAGGGAACTTGGAGACCCAGTACTTC. It specifies CASRLTGNLETQYF. The full variable domain, completed using reference TRBV2 and TRBJ2-5, is EPEVTQTPSHQVTQMGQEVILRCVPISNHLYFYWYRQILGQKVEFLVSFYNNEISEKSEIFDDQFSVERPDGSNFTLKIRSTKLEDSAMYFCASRLTGNLETQYFGPGTRLLVL.

This clone was counted a single time. This sequence joins TRBV29-1 and TRBJ1-2, with 10 bases lining up with TRBD1. The CDR3 is 14 residues long. J gave up 8 bases and V 6 bases, and 12 bases lay outside the gene matches. Germline V CDR1 and CDR2: SQVTM, ANQGSEA. CDR3 sequence (DNA): TGCAGCGTCTCAGGACAGGGGGATAACAGAGGCTACACCTTC. This gives the protein CSVSGQGDNRGYTF.

The chain is built from TRBV29-1 and TRBJ1-1; 7 nucleotides agree with TRBD1. Germline CDR1 SQVTM, CDR2 ANQGSEA. The CDR3 is 15 residues long. With 4 bases clipped from V and 10 bases from J, the junction kept 18 bases outside the gene matches. The CDR3 region has the DNA TGCAGCGTTGCAAGAAGGGGGCTTAATGGGGTAGGAGCTTTCTTT. Its protein is CSVARRGLNGVGAFF. The full variable domain, with the rest looked up from reference TRBV29-1 and TRBJ1-1, is SAVISQKPSRDICQRGTSLTIQCQVDSQVTMMFWYRQQPGQSLTLIATANQGSEATYESGFVIDKFPISRPNLTFSTLTVSNMSPEDSSIYLCSVARRGLNGVGAFFGQGTRLTVV.

The chain links TRBV7-2 to TRBJ1-2, with D tentatively TRBD1 (5 bases). The V end lost 1 base, the J end lost 6 bases, and 12 bases lay between the germline ends. This CDR3 has 14 residues. Looked up from germline, CDR1 is SGHTA and CDR2 is FQGNSA. CDR3 residues: CASSLEQGKDGYTF. The DNA for the CDR3 is TGTGCCAGCAGCTTAGAGCAGGGAAAGGATGGCTACACCTTC.

V and J are TRBV2 and TRBJ2-7; 7 bases align to TRBD1. There are 16 residues in the CDR3. The ends lost 3 bases at V and 0 bases at J; junction bases unmatched: 8. Germline values: CDR1 SNHLY, CDR2 FYNNEI. The CDR3 bases are TGTGCCAGCAGTGAGGTGCCTGGGACAGCCTCCTACGAGCAGTACTTC. Encoded protein: CASSEVPGTASYEQYF.

This chain joins TRBV30 and TRBJ2-2, with D maybe TRBD2 (5 bases). The V gene lost 5 bases and the J gene lost 6 bases, with 10 bases spanning the gap. Per the germline V gene, CDR1 is GTSNPN and CDR2 is SVGIG (reference sequence). The CDR3 covers 12 residues. The chain's CDR3 is CAWSRESGELFF. DNA for the CDR3: TGTGCCTGGTCCCGGGAATCCGGGGAGCTGTTTTTT. Looking up the rest from reference TRBV30 and TRBJ2-2 gives the full variable domain: SQTIHQWPATLVQPVGSPLSLECTVEGTSNPNLYWYRQAAGRGLQLLFYSVGIGQISSEVPQNLSASRPQDRQFILSSKKLLLSDSGFYLCAWSRESGELFFGEGSRLTVL.

Only one count was recorded for this clone. This sequence joins TRBV11-2 and TRBJ2-7, with 11 bases fitting TRBD2. The CDR3 runs to 15 residues. V was pared by 5 bases and J by 4 bases, with 7 bases of the junction left unmatched. Germline V gives CDR1 SGHAT, CDR2 FQNNGV. The DNA of the CDR3 is TGTGCCAGCAGCGTTTTAACTAGCGGGGGTTACGAGCAGTACTTC. Its translation: CASSVLTSGGYEQYF.

This clone was observed many times. The rearrangement joins TRBV2 to TRBJ1-3; D not certain. CDR3 size: 15 residues. Trimming pared 7 bases from V and 0 bases from J, leaving 13 bases between. Germline CDR1 and CDR2: SNHLY and FYNNEI. Here the CDR3 reads CASNRVGFSGNTIYF. As DNA, the CDR3 is TGTGCCAGCAATCGTGTCGGGTTCTCTGGAAACACCATATATTTT.

The chain links TRBV19 to TRBJ1-2; D call uncertain. The CDR3 sequence is 12 residues long. Per germline, CDR1 LNHDA and CDR2 SQIVND (reference sequence). Trimming took 5 bases from V and 7 from J, leaving 11 bases between them. This CDR3 reads CASSLLTGGYTF. As DNA, the CDR3 is TGTGCCAGTAGTCTACTAACCGGTGGCTACACCTTC.

This chain connects TRBV5-6 to TRBJ2-3; 9 positions agree with TRBD2. CDR1 and CDR2 (germline): SGHDT, YYEEEE. The CDR3 extends over 16 amino acids. With V trimmed by 0 bases and J by 1 base, 3 bases remained unmatched. DNA of the CDR3: TGTGCCAGCAGCTTGGTCCAGCGGGGGGGCACAGATACGCAGTATTTT. Protein: CASSLVQRGGTDTQYF. Using reference TRBV5-6 and TRBJ2-3 for the parts outside the CDR3, the full variable domain is DAGVTQSPTHLIKTRGQQVTLRCSPKSGHDTVSWYQQALGQGPQFIFQYYEEEERQRGNFPDRFSGHQFPNYSSELNVNALLLGDSALYLCASSLVQRGGTDTQYFGPGTRLTVL.

V gene TRBV18 combines with J gene TRBJ1-1; 7 bases align to TRBD1. The CDR3 has 13 residues. V shed 6 bases and J 1 base; nucleotides not matched to a gene: 2. Germline V gene sequence: CDR1 KGHSH, CDR2 LQKENI. The DNA of the CDR3 is TGTGCCAGCTCTGGGACAGAGAACACTGAAGCTTTCTTT. Protein product: CASSGTENTEAFF.

This clone was counted a single time. This chain connects TRBV6-5 to TRBJ2-7; 7 bases align to TRBD1. V was clipped by 4 bases and J by 2 bases; unmatched bases: 2. Germline CDR1 is MNHEY and CDR2 is SVGAGI. CDR3 length: 13 residues. The CDR3 here is CASSLQGAYEQYF. The CDR3 nucleotides read TGTGCCAGCAGTTTGCAGGGGGCCTACGAGCAGTACTTC.

The V and J genes are TRBV14 and TRBJ1-6; D is uncertain. The CDR3 sequence is 15 residues long. V was clipped by 0 bases and J by 4 bases, with 7 bases between them. Per germline, CDR1 SGHDN and CDR2 FVKESK. Here the CDR3 DNA reads TGTGCCAGCAGCCAAGATAGAAGTTATAATTCACCCCTCCACTTT. Translation: CASSQDRSYNSPLHF.

The chain combines TRBV4-3 with TRBJ2-3, with 9 bases matching TRBD2. The CDR3 loop spans 17 amino acids. The trim removed 2 bases at V and 4 bases at J, leaving 10 bases unmatched. The germline CDR1 and CDR2 sequences are LGHNA and YSLEER. CDR3 region: CASSQRPSGGRADTQYF. The CDR3 DNA reads TGCGCCAGCAGCCAACGACCGAGCGGGGGGCGAGCAGATACGCAGTATTTT.

The chain has TRBV9 and TRBJ2-2, with 10 bases matching TRBD2. The CDR3 loop spans 16 amino acids. Trimming removed 2 bases from V and 3 bases from J; junction bases left unmatched: 4. Germline-derived CDR1 and CDR2 are SGDLS and YYNGEE. CDR3 loop: CASSVLLAGYTGELFF. The CDR3 DNA reads as TGTGCCAGCAGCGTCCTACTAGCGGGGTACACCGGGGAGCTGTTTTTT.

The rearrangement uses TRBV4-1 and TRBJ2-7; TRBD1 might be the D (5 bases). Trimming took 0 bases from V and 3 from J, leaving 6 bases between them. The CDR3 loop spans 13 amino acids. Germline V gene sequence: CDR1 MGHRA, CDR2 YSYEKL. This chain's CDR3 is CASSQDRDYEQYF. The CDR3 coding sequence is TGCGCCAGCAGCCAAGACAGGGACTACGAGCAGTACTTC.